One and the same sample provided the 17 T cell receptor beta chains below, sequenced in a study of T cell changes during pregnancy in multiple sclerosis. Data came from immunoSEQ multiplex PCR; TCRdb stores just in-frame clones and leaves some out. The sample contains 70,000 to 95,000 clones, 90% to 95% of which appear only once. The specimen comprised peripheral blood, sampled in the third trimester of pregnancy. All receptors come from a female donor with multiple sclerosis, enrolled in a pregnancy study.

The chain combines TRBV9 with TRBJ2-1, with D possibly TRBD2 on 5 matching bases. Trimming stripped 0 bases from V and 0 bases from J, with 7 bases between. The V gene's germline CDR1 is SGDLS and CDR2 YYNGEE. This CDR3 is built from 15 residues. This chain's CDR3 is CASSVAAGSYNEQFF. The CDR3 DNA follows: TGTGCCAGCAGCGTAGCTGCGGGCTCCTACAATGAGCAGTTCTTC.

The chain couples TRBV2 to TRBJ1-2; 7 positions agree with TRBD1. From germline, CDR1 is SNHLY and CDR2 FYNNEI. This CDR3 spans 15 amino acids. The trim removed 3 bases at V and 3 bases at J, leaving 7 bases unmatched. The CDR3 sequence: CASSEGTVLDYGYTF. CDR3 DNA: TGTGCCAGCAGTGAGGGGACAGTACTAGACTATGGCTACACCTTC.

The genes are TRBV5-4 and TRBJ2-5; TRBD2 matches 7 bases. In germline, CDR1 is SGHNT, CDR2 YYREEE (reference sequence). The length of the CDR3 is 15 residues. The V gene end was trimmed by 0 bases and the J gene end by 7 bases; junction bases not matched to a gene: 9. The CDR3 DNA reads as TGTGCCAGCAGCTTGGTGGCGGGAGCGGTGGTGACCCAGTACTTC. Protein: CASSLVAGAVVTQYF.

The rearrangement joins TRBV28 to TRBJ2-7; TRBD2 matches at 8 bases. The germline CDR1 and CDR2 sequences are MDHEN and SYDVKM. J gave up 4 bases and V 6 bases, and 8 bases lay outside the gene matches. The CDR3 is 14 amino acids. The CDR3 spells CASSSGGLGYEQYF. The DNA of the CDR3 is TGTGCCAGCAGCTCGGGGGGACTAGGGTACGAGCAGTACTTC.

The CDR3 reads CASSVYRDQPQHF. The CDR3, as DNA: TGTGCCAGCAGTGTTTACAGGGATCAGCCCCAGCATTTT. The chain joins TRBV2 to TRBJ1-5; weak D call: TRBD1 (6 bases). V lost 4 bases to trimming and J lost 5 bases, with 9 bases between them. This CDR3 is 13 amino acids long. Germline values: CDR1 SNHLY, CDR2 FYNNEI.

This chain links TRBV5-4 with TRBJ2-7; TRBD1 is a possible D gene (7 bases). The CDR3 is 14 amino acids. Deletions cut 4 bases from V and 6 bases from J, with 17 bases between. CDR1 and CDR2 from the germline V gene are SGHNT and YYREEE (reference sequence). The CDR3 coding sequence is TGTGCCAGCAGCCTACAGGGGAGGCAAGCCGAGCAGTACTTC. This codes for CASSLQGRQAEQYF.

The rearrangement joins TRBV19 to TRBJ1-2; D not resolved. The germline CDR1 and CDR2 sequences are LNHDA and SQIVND (reference sequence). This CDR3 region has 15 residues. Trimming stripped 0 bases from V and 7 bases from J, with 15 bases between. The chain's CDR3 is CASSIDAQLSGGYTF. The CDR3 DNA sequence: TGTGCCAGTAGTATAGACGCGCAGTTGAGCGGTGGCTACACCTTC.

The V call is TRBV7-6, the J call TRBJ2-3; 12 positions agree with TRBD2. This CDR3 comprises 16 residues. The junction had 4 bases not matched to a gene; V was cut back by 5 bases and J by 1 base. The germline CDR1 and CDR2 sequences are SGHVS and FNYEAQ. CDR3 loop: CASSPGTSGRTDTQYF. In DNA form, the CDR3 reads TGTGCCAGCAGCCCCGGGACTAGCGGGCGCACAGATACGCAGTATTTT. The full variable domain, completed using reference TRBV7-6 and TRBJ2-3, is GAGVSQSPRYKVTKRGQDVALRCDPISGHVSLYWYRQALGQGPEFLTYFNYEAQQDKSGLPNDRFSAERPEGSISTLTIQRTEQRDSAMYRCASSPGTSGRTDTQYFGPGTRLTVL.

This clone was picked up one time. V usage is TRBV27 and J usage is TRBJ2-7, with 8 bases fitting TRBD1. Germline loops: CDR1 MNHEY, CDR2 SMNVEV (reference sequence). CDR3 size: 15 residues. Trimming removed 5 bases from V and 5 bases from J; junction bases left unmatched: 11. CDR3 protein: CASSPRTGNWNEQYF. DNA for the CDR3: TGTGCCAGCAGTCCCCGGACAGGGAATTGGAACGAGCAGTACTTC.

The chain joins TRBV28 to TRBJ1-1, with D unresolved. There are 15 residues in the CDR3. V was trimmed by 6 bases and J by 3 bases, leaving 17 bases between them. Germline CDR1 and CDR2: MDHEN and SYDVKM. The CDR3 nucleotides read TGTGCCAGCAGACACTCCTTCCGGGGTTACACTGAAGCTTTCTTT. This sequence encodes CASRHSFRGYTEAFF.

The V call is TRBV5-1, the J call TRBJ2-1, with 15 bases aligning to TRBD2. The CDR3 covers 16 residues. Germline V CDR1 and CDR2: SGHRS, YFSETQ. After removal of 4 bases from V and 4 bases from J, the junction contained 3 bases not matched to a gene. CDR3: CASSPGTSGGYNEQFF. The CDR3 DNA reads as TGCGCCAGCAGCCCCGGGACTAGCGGGGGGTACAATGAGCAGTTCTTC.

V usage is TRBV15 and J usage is TRBJ2-7; 9 bases are a match to TRBD1. The germline V gene encodes CDR1 LNHNV and CDR2 YYDKDF (reference sequence). After removal of 1 base from V and 6 bases from J, the junction contained 7 bases not matched to a gene. CDR3 length: 15 amino acids. Here the CDR3 reads CATSRAGTGPVEQYF. CDR3 coding DNA: TGTGCCACCAGCAGAGCTGGGACAGGGCCCGTCGAGCAGTACTTC.

This sequence joins TRBV9 and TRBJ2-2; TRBD1 might be the D (5 bases). This CDR3 has 14 amino acids. V was clipped by 6 bases and J by 5 bases, with 14 bases between them. The germline gives CDR1 SGDLS, CDR2 YYNGEE. In DNA, the CDR3 is TGTGCCAGCACCCCTGCCGCAGGGACCGGGGAGCTGTTTTTT. This gives the protein CASTPAAGTGELFF. Variable domain in full (rest from reference TRBV9 and TRBJ2-2): DSGVTQTPKHLITATGQRVTLRCSPRSGDLSVYWYQQSLDQGLQFLIQYYNGEERAKGNILERFSAQQFPDLHSELNLSSLELGDSALYFCASTPAAGTGELFFGEGSRLTVL.

The chain is built from TRBV29-1 and TRBJ2-5, with 10 bases fitting TRBD2. Trimming took 6 bases from V and 6 from J; bases not matched to a gene: 13. This CDR3 has 15 residues. Germline V CDR1 and CDR2: SQVTM, ANQGSEA. The CDR3, as DNA: TGCAGCGTGGCGTCGACTAGCGGGTTTGAGCAGACCCAGTACTTC. Protein: CSVASTSGFEQTQYF.

This chain links TRBV19 with TRBJ2-7, with 7 bases lining up with TRBD1. Germline CDR1 LNHDA, CDR2 SQIVND (reference sequence). The CDR3 loop spans 16 amino acids. The V segment lost 4 bases and the J segment 7 bases; nucleotides outside the gene matches: 16. CDR3 loop: CASSTRTGPTNPEQYF. The CDR3 DNA reads as TGTGCCAGTAGTACCCGGACAGGACCCACTAACCCGGAGCAGTACTTC. Full variable domain (rest looked up from reference TRBV19 and TRBJ2-7): DGGITQSPKYLFRKEGQNVTLSCEQNLNHDAMYWYRQDPGQGLRLIYYSQIVNDFQKGDIAEGYSVSREKKESFPLTVTSAQKNPTAFYLCASSTRTGPTNPEQYFGPGTRLTVT.

CDR3 loop: CASSYLTGEKLFF. In nucleotides, the CDR3 is TGTGCCAGCAGCTACTTGACAGGTGAAAAACTGTTTTTT. The chain is built from TRBV7-9 and TRBJ1-4, with D possibly matching TRBD1 (6 bases). CDR3 length: 13 amino acids. The V and J ends lost 4 bases and 7 bases respectively, with 10 bases between them. CDR1 is SEHNR, CDR2 FQNEAQ, per germline (reference sequence).

This clone was observed a single time. J is TRBJ2-1 and V is TRBV2; TRBD2 is a possible D gene (5 bases). Germline lookup yields CDR1 SNHLY and CDR2 FYNNEI. The CDR3 runs 14 residues. V dropped 8 bases and J dropped 7 bases, with 18 bases sitting between them. The CDR3 reads CASQRSRPGNEQFF. As DNA, the CDR3 is TGTGCCAGCCAGAGGTCCAGGCCGGGGAATGAGCAGTTCTTC.